One TCR beta chain is described in this entry. What this receptor recognizes is not known. Base quality data are lacking; no much larger clone is found one base away. The CDR3 measures 14 amino acids from cysteine to phenylalanine. Only the CDR3 part of the read is kept: 42 bases, read in frame from the first base. From the germline V gene, CDR1 is ENHRY and CDR2 is SYGVKD. Germline trimming: 7 bases from V, 1 base from J; junction bases outside gene matches: 6. In total, 500 to 700 healthy bone marrow donors made up the cohort. At the time of sampling, every cohort member was nominally healthy, though immune exposures that went unrecorded were likely present. The donor tested CMV seronegative, placing the donor among the 300 to 450 seronegative members of the cohort. A peripheral blood sample was collected from each donor, and TCR beta sequencing was performed on peripheral blood mononuclear cells. Genomic DNA extraction from the blood cell samples was performed with the Qiagen DNeasy Blood Extraction Kit.

This record comes from a study of cytomegalovirus exposure and HLA in healthy donors (dated 2017 in TCRdb). A note on the overall study: In an earlier analysis of roughly 590 of the donors, around 290 Gb of sequence data and 117 million unique TCR beta sequences from approximately 180 million T cells were reported. To study patterns of TCR occurrence, a later analysis re-analyzed previously published TCR beta repertoires from around 670 donors and added high-resolution HLA genotyping. A later genetic analysis took genome-wide SNP genotypes for about 65% of the 666 donors and used that subset as a discovery cohort. A separate validation cohort of roughly 110 different subjects was used in addition to the 666-subject first cohort. Rather than drawing on any new phenotypic data, the later analysis identified candidate immune exposures from TCR beta sequences and the way those sequences occurred across donors. High-throughput TCR immunosequencing, statistical association of individual TCRs with disease status, and machine learning were combined to predict cytomegalovirus infection status. Roughly 290 gigabases of sequencing data and tens of millions of unique TCR sequences made up an early release that covered about 640 HLA-typed donors. HLA typing included class I and class II loci at four-digit resolution. Donor age, sex, ethnicity and CMV serostatus were collected together with the repertoire data. The study was designed to test whether signatures of past pathogen exposure could be identified by cataloging public T cell receptors. Typing coverage varied by locus: about 620-630 donors for A, B, C, DRB1 and DQB1; 522 for DQA1; approximately 570 for DPA1; some 470 for DPB1. An earlier analysis of roughly 600 of the donors used high-throughput TCR beta sequencing to judge whether each TCR beta V gene segment behaved as functional or pseudogenic. The study used immunosequencing to profile the T cell repertoires of several hundred subjects and linked those repertoires to cytomegalovirus serostatus. On average, about 240,000 unique TCR beta nucleotide sequences were sequenced per donor among a few hundred genotyped donors of the cohort, with roughly a sixth of those sequences being non-productive. Of the roughly 400 genotyped donors, roughly 76% were placed in the genetic ancestry cluster associated with self-reported Caucasian donors. A few DR-DQ haplotypes were treated as single units for association and clustering because of strong linkage in the cohort. All discovery cohort repertoires had been generated on a single sequencing platform. Results and caveats for the whole study, not just this receptor: The study gave a list of some 150 TCR beta chains associated with cytomegalovirus. In vitro tests confirmed that a few of the cytomegalovirus-associated TCR beta chains recognize cytomegalovirus antigens. A later analysis found that HLA-associated TCR beta chains were more clonally expanded and had lower generation probabilities than equally common non-associated chains. Because HLA typing was missing for some donors at each locus, association tests included only the typed subset. In an earlier analysis of about 600 of the donors, most TCR beta V segments appeared in productive rearrangements about 87% or about 30% of the time, broadly matching IMGT annotations. Specific HLA alleles were associated with some 15,000 TCR beta sequences at a false discovery rate of 0.05 in a later analysis. When HLA alleles, especially DR and DQ, strongly co-occurred, TCR associations were difficult to assign to individual alleles. While some public TCRs were present in many individuals, most TCR sequences turned up only very rarely across donors. In a later analysis, several top co-occurrence clusters were reported to appear linked to parvovirus B19, influenza, CMV and Epstein-Barr virus. Cytomegalovirus status was reported to be diagnosed by the classifier with high specificity and sensitivity in both the original and validation cohorts. The authors suggested that the approach could potentially be generalized to other disease states and immunological phenotypes. Most CMV-associated TCR beta chains appeared to be HLA-restricted in a later analysis, and the HLA associations seemed to be driven largely by CMV exposure. For the cohort, immune exposure information was limited to CMV serostatus. In this cohort, only TCR beta chains were sequenced, and detectable features were limited by the absence of alpha or paired-chain data. Because counts were too low, seventeen rarely observed V segments, including chromosome 9 orphons, were excluded from the earlier analysis of fewer than 650 of the donors. Presence/absence analyses assumed roughly uniform sequencing depth across donors, an assumption that may not hold. A further reported finding was that TCR beta sequences accurately predicted the HLA-A and HLA-B alleles for most subjects in the first cohort. Linkage disequilibrium might explain the correlated functional status among segregating V segments, but an unknown experimental factor could not be excluded. A group of highly shared sequence variants was considered likely to be a technical artifact of the sequencing pipeline. Some IMGT-functional V segments, including TRBV6-2 and TRBV6-3, could not be distinguished by the 87-base-pair reads and were therefore excluded. A later genetic analysis associated a missense DCLRE1C variant with V-gene and J-gene trimming of TCR beta chains, and an independent cohort replicated the association. According to a later genetic analysis, donors in an Asian-associated ancestry cluster had fewer N-insertions in productive TCRs than the roughly 670-donor mean. In a later analysis, the rate of TCR association differed among HLA loci, with DRB1 alleles having the most associated TCRs and HLA-C alleles having the fewest.

Libraries were made using the immunoSEQ multiplex PCR assay. A mixture of 60 forward primers for TCR Vbeta segments and 13 reverse primers for TCR Jbeta segments was used in the multiplex PCR. Amplification of the CDR3 region of rearranged TCR beta genes was performed with a multiplex PCR assay on genomic DNA. The Illumina HiSeq System was used to sequence the amplified TCR beta libraries as 87-base-pair reads. The authors' pipeline ran thus. In a later analysis, around 80 million unique TCR beta chains were counted across the approximately 640 repertoires, and around 11 million of these chains were shared by at least two donors. A nearest-neighbor algorithm error-corrected the raw reads and collapsed the reads into unique sequences, merging closely related sequences to remove PCR and sequencing errors. V, D and J gene segments were assigned by aligning CDR3 sequences to IMGT reference sequences. For a sequence to be retained, a match of at least six nucleotides was required to both a V gene segment and a J gene segment. Rearrangements were called productive when the CDR3 lacked stop codons and stayed in frame with V and J; all others were non-productive. Following IMGT convention, CDR3 was defined as the stretch from the second conserved V-encoded cysteine to the conserved J-encoded phenylalanine. Sequences without an unambiguous match to a single V gene segment were excluded from the earlier analysis of about 600 of the donors. An earlier analysis of a few hundred of the donors classified V segments as functional when productive rearrangements were above 56.7% and as segregating when the standard deviation between donors was above 5%. A statistical classification framework was built for diagnosing cytomegalovirus status from the catalog of TCR beta chain sequences. In a later analysis, V and J genes were assigned by comparing TCR nucleotide sequences against IMGT/GENE-DB human TR gene sequences. The TCRdist pipeline was used in a later analysis to assign CDR3 sequences and most-parsimonious VDJ recombination scenarios. A later analysis defined each TCR beta chain by its CDR3 amino acid sequence plus V-gene family, and excluded reads lacking a unique V-gene family. As a way to deal with suspected cross-contamination and a sequencing artifact, a later analysis dropped 450 to 600 nucleotide sequences that were highly shared and had low generation probability. In a later analysis, a clonal expansion index was calculated for each public chain from normalized within-repertoire ranks of inferred template counts. In a later analysis, generation probabilities were computed with a VDJ recombination model fitted to out-of-frame rearrangements, and the resulting probabilities were checked against IGoR. Hypergeometric tests were used in a later analysis to score TCR-TCR, TCR-HLA and TCR-CMV co-occurrence, with a repertoire-size bias correction applied to the TCR pairs. False discovery rates were estimated in a later analysis by permuting HLA or CMV assignments 20 times. In a later analysis, co-occurring TCRs were grouped using DBSCAN, with TCRdist sequence similarity added in when clustering inside HLA-allele-positive subsets. For co-occurrence clustering, repertoires with fewer than 30,000 or more than 120,000 public chains were excluded, along with 4 to 6 repertoires with anomalous nucleotide sharing. The source is immuneACCESS, and TCRdb retained only in-frame sequences with V and J called. Part of the clones is not carried over; for the studies checked, unresolved V genes explain less than half of this, and the remainder is unexplained. V and J calls plus clone size are reproduced from that table; the DNA served to infer D and trimming. The sample profile shows 95,000 to 150,000 clones; over 70% of them were found once. The ten top clones hold around 3.7% of the sample.

In this chain, TRBV10-3 is recombined with TRBJ1-1; the junction holds 7 bases that match TRBD1. Sequencing was done on a sample of PBMCs. The TCR sequence derives from a woman between 35 and 50 years old in good health and CMV-seronegative. Here the CDR3 is given as CAIKGEGANTEAFF. The DNA sequence is TGTGCCATCAAAGGTGAGGGGGCGAACACTGAAGCTTTCTTT.